This T cell receptor beta chain was recorded in a study of blood T cell repertoires in COVID-19. Produced via immunoSEQ multiplex PCR; TCRdb's table is partial and in-frame only. The sample includes 300,000 to 450,000 clones, roughly 87% of them seen just once. Germline CDR1 reads KGHDR; CDR2 reads SFDVKD. The J segment lost 5 bases and the V segment lost 7 bases, leaving 7 bases of the junction unmatched. The CDR3 totals 13 residues. The chain joins TRBV24-1 to TRBJ2-7, with 7 positions matching TRBD1. Sequences were obtained from PBMCs or T cells enriched from blood (not recorded which). The origin of this receptor is a woman aged 25 to 45 who had recovered from COVID-19. The CDR3 coding sequence is TGTGCCACCAGGGCCGACAGGGACGACGAGCAGTACTTC. The encoded protein is CATRADRDDEQYF.